These 9 T cell receptor beta chains came from one sample sequenced in a study of T cell responses to AZD1222 COVID-19 vaccine. Profiling relied on immunoSEQ multiplex PCR, and the TCRdb table lists in-frame clones only, not all of them. The sample records tens of thousands of clones, roughly 82% being singletons. The sample consisted of peripheral blood, taken on day 0 of AZD1222 vaccination. These receptors all come from an adult in good health.

This clone appeared once. V and J are TRBV24-1 and TRBJ2-1; 11 positions agree with TRBD2. The CDR3 sequence is 17 residues long. The ends lost 2 bases at V and 2 bases at J; junction bases unmatched: 4. Germline-derived CDR1 and CDR2 are KGHDR and SFDVKD. CDR3 in amino acids: CATSDSGLAGPYNEQFF. CDR3 bases: TGTGCCACCAGTGATTCTGGACTAGCGGGCCCCTACAATGAGCAGTTCTTC.

The chain combines TRBV19 with TRBJ1-2, with TRBD1 identical over 9 bases. The CDR3 has 15 residues. V dropped 5 bases and J dropped 7; count of bases not matched to a gene: 11. Per the germline V gene, CDR1 is LNHDA and CDR2 is SQIVND (reference sequence). The CDR3 nucleotides read TGTGCCAGTAGTCCGCCTGGGACAGGGCTATTTGGCTACACCTTC. It translates to CASSPPGTGLFGYTF. Filled out from reference TRBV19 and TRBJ1-2, the complete variable domain reads DGGITQSPKYLFRKEGQNVTLSCEQNLNHDAMYWYRQDPGQGLRLIYYSQIVNDFQKGDIAEGYSVSREKKESFPLTVTSAQKNPTAFYLCASSPPGTGLFGYTFGSGTRLTVV.

The chain joins TRBV5-1 to TRBJ1-1, with 7 nucleotides matching TRBD1. The length of the CDR3 is 13 residues. Germline lookup yields CDR1 SGHRS and CDR2 YFSETQ. The V segment lost 7 bases and the J segment 1 base; nucleotides outside the gene matches: 4. The DNA for the CDR3 is TGCGCCAGCTGGGACAGCCAGAACACTGAAGCTTTCTTT. Translated, it gives CASWDSQNTEAFF. The variable domain in full, with the rest retrieved from reference TRBV5-1 and TRBJ1-1, is KAGVTQTPRYLIKTRGQQVTLSCSPISGHRSVSWYQQTPGQGLQFLFEYFSETQRNKGNFPGRFSGRQFSNSRSEMNVSTLELGDSALYLCASWDSQNTEAFFGQGTRLTVV.

This chain uses TRBV6-2 or TRBV6-3 with TRBJ1-5; D not resolved. The V and J ends lost 3 bases and 8 bases respectively, with 11 bases between them. The germline gives CDR1 MNHEY, CDR2 SVGEGT. The CDR3 is made up of 13 amino acids. The CDR3 DNA is TGTGCCAGCAGTTATTCGGGGTTGGAGCCCCAGCATTTT. Its protein product is CASSYSGLEPQHF.

The chain has TRBV19 and TRBJ2-3; 7 nucleotides match TRBD1. Germline V lookup: CDR1 LNHDA, CDR2 SQIVND (reference sequence). Germline trimming cut 5 bases from V and 3 bases from J; bases unmatched to any gene: 2. This CDR3 is 13 amino acids long. The CDR3 DNA sequence: TGTGCCAGTAGTGTGACAGGGACAGATACGCAGTATTTT. It specifies CASSVTGTDTQYF.

This chain joins TRBV18 and TRBJ2-7; D perhaps matches TRBD2 (6 bases). The CDR3 is made up of 13 amino acids. V lost 3 bases and J 7 bases, leaving 13 bases between the germline ends. Per germline, CDR1 KGHSH and CDR2 LQKENI. The CDR3 bases are TGTGCCAGCTCACCGGACACGGAGGGGGAGCAGTACTTC. Residues: CASSPDTEGEQYF.

The chain is built from TRBV3-1 (or the pseudogene TRBV3-2) and TRBJ1-3; D call uncertain. The germline CDR1 and CDR2 sequences are LGHDT and YNNKEL (reference sequence). Trimming removed 8 bases from V and 4 bases from J, with 12 bases in between. The CDR3 has 13 amino acids. CDR3 nucleotide sequence: TGTGCCAGCGGAGCGGGCGGAGGAAACACCATATATTTT. This codes for CASGAGGGNTIYF.

The chain employs TRBV28 and TRBJ2-5, with 9 bases fitting TRBD1. The length of the CDR3 is 16 residues. Germline V gene lookup returns CDR1 MDHEN and CDR2 SYDVKM. The trim removed 6 bases at V and 2 bases at J, leaving 10 bases unmatched. The CDR3 is CASRPLTGGQQETQYF. As DNA, the CDR3 is TGTGCCAGCAGACCCCTGACAGGGGGTCAACAAGAGACCCAGTACTTC.

The chain couples TRBV6-2 or TRBV6-3 to TRBJ2-5; D unresolved. The CDR3 has 13 residues. CDR1 and CDR2 from the germline V gene are MNHEY and SVGEGT. The V gene lost 2 bases and the J gene lost 5 bases, with 9 bases spanning the gap. The CDR3 here is CASSYAIVETQYF. The DNA for the CDR3 is TGTGCCAGCAGTTACGCTATCGTTGAGACCCAGTACTTC.